This TCR beta chain is drawn from a study of cytomegalovirus exposure and HLA in healthy donors. General study findings and limits: Reported results showed that the classifier diagnosed cytomegalovirus status with high specificity and sensitivity.

The PCR used 60 Vbeta and 13 Jbeta primers. Here immunoSEQ multiplex PCR was the method, and the copy in TCRdb shows in-frame clones only, minus some. The data contain approximately 180,000 clones, roughly 78% of them singletons. This clone appeared a few times. Antigen specificity is unknown. The CDR3 is 17 residues long. V lost 4 bases, J lost 0 bases, and 17 bases lay in between. CDR1 and CDR2 from the germline V gene are SGHDT and YYEEEE. Every donor was a healthy person donating bone marrow. Sequencing was done on a sample of PBMCs. The chain combines TRBV5-6 with TRBJ1-5, with a tentative D call TRBD1 (5 bases). The source is a woman between 45 and 60 years old in good health and CMV-seropositive. The CDR3 region is CASSAGLTEYSNQPQHF. As DNA, the CDR3 is TGTGCCAGCAGCGCGGGATTGACAGAATATAGCAATCAGCCCCAGCATTTT.